Detailed here is one T cell receptor beta chain. Germline is not matched at one junction end, which may reflect a read error. These data are taken from a study of patients and donors after allogeneic stem cell transplantation. Each CDR3 protein gets one entry after TCRdb re-called the RT-PCR reads with MiXCR. The sample lists around 240,000 distinct CDR3 sequences, roughly 13% occurring once. The receptor's source is a human donor who was either an allogeneic HSCT recipient or a stem cell or donor lymphocyte infusion donor (not recorded which). It is not recorded whose cells these are; they may come from a transplant donor. Sequencing was carried out using blood, either unsorted or a sorted T cell fraction (not recorded which).

CDR3 in amino acids: CASSVQGFGNEELFF. In DNA, the CDR3 is TGTGCCAGCAGCGTGCAGGGGTTTGGCAATGAAGAACTGTTTTTT. The chain links TRBV9 to TRBJ1-4; D is perhaps TRBD1 (6 bases). CDR3 length equals 15 residues. Germline V gene sequence: CDR1 SGDLS, CDR2 YYNGEE.